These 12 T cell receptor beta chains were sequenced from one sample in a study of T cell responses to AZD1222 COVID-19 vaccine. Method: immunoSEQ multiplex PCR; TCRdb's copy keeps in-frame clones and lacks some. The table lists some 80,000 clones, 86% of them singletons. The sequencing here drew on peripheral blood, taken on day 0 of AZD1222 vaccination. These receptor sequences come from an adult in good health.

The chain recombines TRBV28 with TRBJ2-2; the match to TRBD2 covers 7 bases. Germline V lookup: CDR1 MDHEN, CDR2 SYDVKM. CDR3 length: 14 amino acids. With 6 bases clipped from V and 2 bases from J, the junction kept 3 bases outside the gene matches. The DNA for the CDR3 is TGTGCCAGCAGGATAGCGGGTAACACCGGGGAGCTGTTTTTT. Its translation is CASRIAGNTGELFF.

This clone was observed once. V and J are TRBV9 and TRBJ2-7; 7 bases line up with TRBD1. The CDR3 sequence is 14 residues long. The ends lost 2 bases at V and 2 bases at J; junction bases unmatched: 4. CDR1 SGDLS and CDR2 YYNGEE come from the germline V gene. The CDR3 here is CASSVGQGAYEQYF. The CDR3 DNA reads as TGTGCCAGCAGCGTCGGCCAGGGGGCCTACGAGCAGTACTTC.

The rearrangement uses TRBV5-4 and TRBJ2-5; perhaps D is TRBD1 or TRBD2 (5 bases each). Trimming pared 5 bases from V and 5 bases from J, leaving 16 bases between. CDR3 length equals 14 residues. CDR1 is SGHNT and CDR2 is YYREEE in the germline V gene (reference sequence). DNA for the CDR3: TGTGCCAGCAGATTCACCGGGGCCGGGGAGACCCAGTACTTC. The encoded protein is CASRFTGAGETQYF.

Written as DNA, the CDR3 is TGCGCCAGCAGCCAAGAACAGGGGGCCAACTATGGCTACACCTTC. Its translation: CASSQEQGANYGYTF. The chain has TRBV4-1 and TRBJ1-2; 9 nucleotides match TRBD1. This CDR3 has 15 amino acids. The germline V gene encodes CDR1 MGHRA and CDR2 YSYEKL. V trimming: 0 bases; J trimming: 2 bases; junction bases outside the gene matches: 1.

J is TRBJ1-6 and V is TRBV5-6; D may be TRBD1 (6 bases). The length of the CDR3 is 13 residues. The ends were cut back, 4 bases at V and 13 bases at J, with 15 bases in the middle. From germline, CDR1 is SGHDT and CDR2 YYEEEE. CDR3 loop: CASSVAGGGPLHF. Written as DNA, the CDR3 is TGTGCCAGCAGCGTAGCGGGGGGCGGGCCCCTCCACTTT.

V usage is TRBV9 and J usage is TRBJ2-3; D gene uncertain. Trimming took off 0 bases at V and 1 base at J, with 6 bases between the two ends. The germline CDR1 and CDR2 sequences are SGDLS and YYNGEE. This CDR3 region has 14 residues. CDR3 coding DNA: TGTGCCAGCAGCGTAGGTTGGCGCACAGATACGCAGTATTTT. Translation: CASSVGWRTDTQYF.

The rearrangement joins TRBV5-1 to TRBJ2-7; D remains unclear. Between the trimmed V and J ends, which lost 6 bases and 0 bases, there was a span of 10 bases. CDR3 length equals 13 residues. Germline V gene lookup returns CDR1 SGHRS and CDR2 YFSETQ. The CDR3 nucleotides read TGCGCCAGCACCGGCGGCAACTCCTACGAGCAGTACTTC. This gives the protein CASTGGNSYEQYF.

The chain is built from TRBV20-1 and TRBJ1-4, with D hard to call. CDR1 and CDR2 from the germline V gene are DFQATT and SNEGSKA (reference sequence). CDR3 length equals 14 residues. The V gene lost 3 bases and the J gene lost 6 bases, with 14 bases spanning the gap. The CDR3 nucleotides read TGCAGTGCTAGTATGTGGGGTGTAGATGAAAAACTGTTTTTT. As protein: CSASMWGVDEKLFF.

Here the CDR3 reads CSVTRGGLSEQYF. In DNA, the CDR3 is TGCAGCGTGACCAGGGGAGGGCTAAGTGAGCAGTACTTC. This chain links TRBV29-1 with TRBJ2-7; D is perhaps TRBD2 (7 bases). V was cut by 6 bases and J by 7 bases, with 19 bases left in between. Germline V gene sequence: CDR1 SQVTM, CDR2 ANQGSEA. This CDR3 spans 13 amino acids.

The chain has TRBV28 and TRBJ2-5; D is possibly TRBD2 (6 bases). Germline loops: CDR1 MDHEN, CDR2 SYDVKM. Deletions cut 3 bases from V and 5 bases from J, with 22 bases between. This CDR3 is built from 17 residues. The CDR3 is CASSLGGGGWRGETQYF. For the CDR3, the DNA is TGTGCCAGCAGTTTGGGGGGAGGAGGGTGGAGAGGGGAGACCCAGTACTTC.

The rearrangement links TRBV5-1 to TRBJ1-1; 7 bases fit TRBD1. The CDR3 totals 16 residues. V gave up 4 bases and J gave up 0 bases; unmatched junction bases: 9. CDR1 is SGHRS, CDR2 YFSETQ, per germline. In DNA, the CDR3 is TGCGCCAGCAGCAAACAGGGGAACGACATGAACACTGAAGCTTTCTTT. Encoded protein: CASSKQGNDMNTEAFF.

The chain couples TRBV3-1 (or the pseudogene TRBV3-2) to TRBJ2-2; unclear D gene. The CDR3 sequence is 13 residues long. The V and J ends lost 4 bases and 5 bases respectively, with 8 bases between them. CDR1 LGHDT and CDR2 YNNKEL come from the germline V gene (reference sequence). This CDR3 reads CASSPDGTGELFF. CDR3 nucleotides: TGTGCCAGCAGCCCGGACGGGACCGGGGAGCTGTTTTTT.